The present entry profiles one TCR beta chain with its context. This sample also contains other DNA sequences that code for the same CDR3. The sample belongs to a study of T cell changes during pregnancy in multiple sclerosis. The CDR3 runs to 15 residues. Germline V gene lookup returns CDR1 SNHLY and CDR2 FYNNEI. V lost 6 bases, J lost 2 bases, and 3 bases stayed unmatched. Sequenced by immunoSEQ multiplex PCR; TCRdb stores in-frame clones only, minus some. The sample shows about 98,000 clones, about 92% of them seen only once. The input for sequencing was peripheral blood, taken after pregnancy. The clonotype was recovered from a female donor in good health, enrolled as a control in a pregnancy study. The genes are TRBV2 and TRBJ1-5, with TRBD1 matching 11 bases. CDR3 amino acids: CASSGQGAGNQPQHF. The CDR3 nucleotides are TGTGCCAGCAGCGGACAGGGGGCCGGCAATCAGCCCCAGCATTTT.